One and the same sample provided the 14 T cell receptor beta chains below, sequenced in a study of blood T cell repertoires in COVID-19. Data came from immunoSEQ multiplex PCR; TCRdb stores just in-frame clones and leaves some out. The sample carries 450,000 to 500,000 clones, 80% to 90% recorded once. What was sequenced was PBMCs or T cells enriched from blood (not recorded which). The receptors originated from a woman aged 60-70 years who had recovered from COVID-19.

The J gene is TRBJ2-5, the V gene TRBV25-1, with D perhaps matching TRBD1 (6 bases). This CDR3 is 16 amino acids long. CDR1 is MGHDK and CDR2 is SYGVNS in the germline V gene. V lost 4 bases to trimming and J lost 3 bases, with 18 bases between them. The DNA of the CDR3 is TGTGCCAGCAGTGCTGGGAGACAGGCGTTCAAAGAGACCCAGTACTTC. It specifies CASSAGRQAFKETQYF.

The chain carries TRBV4-1 and TRBJ2-1, with 9 nucleotides matching TRBD1. Germline V CDR1 and CDR2: MGHRA, YSYEKL. Trimming at V came to 3 bases and at J to 7 bases, leaving 13 bases not matched to a gene. This CDR3 comprises 17 residues. The CDR3 region is CASSHSIGTGYFNEQFF. CDR3 nucleotide sequence: TGCGCCAGCAGCCACTCGATAGGGACAGGGTATTTTAATGAGCAGTTCTTC.

The chain combines TRBV4-1 with TRBJ2-3; 8 bases are a match to TRBD2. J lost 0 bases, V lost 0 bases, and 14 bases had no gene match. The CDR3 consists of 20 residues. From germline, CDR1 is MGHRA and CDR2 YSYEKL. The CDR3 DNA reads as TGCGCCAGCAGCCAAGATACGGCCAGCGGGGGCTGCGCTAGCACAGATACGCAGTATTTT. It encodes CASSQDTASGGCASTDTQYF.

The V and J genes are TRBV2 and TRBJ1-4; D gene ambiguous. Germline loops: CDR1 SNHLY, CDR2 FYNNEI. V dropped 9 bases and J dropped 8 bases, with 13 bases sitting between them. CDR3 length equals 12 residues. The CDR3 region has the DNA TGTGCCAGTAACGTTCTTCGGGAAAAACTGTTTTTT. Encoded protein: CASNVLREKLFF.

The rearrangement uses TRBV2 and TRBJ2-7; the match to TRBD1 covers 7 bases. The V gene's germline CDR1 is SNHLY and CDR2 FYNNEI. The CDR3 loop spans 18 amino acids. With V trimmed by 4 bases and J by 2 bases, 17 bases remained unmatched. The CDR3 here is CASSAFLTQGERTYEQYV. CDR3 nucleotide sequence: TGTGCCAGCAGTGCTTTCCTCACCCAGGGGGAAAGAACCTACGAGCAGTACGTC.

This chain joins TRBV15 and TRBJ2-3, with 12 bases aligning to TRBD1. Looked up from germline, CDR1 is LNHNV and CDR2 is YYDKDF (reference sequence). The J segment lost 1 base and the V segment lost 8 bases, leaving 4 bases of the junction unmatched. The CDR3 contains 15 residues. Here the CDR3 reads CATEGTGGGTDTQYF. The CDR3 bases are TGTGCCACCGAGGGGACAGGGGGCGGCACAGATACGCAGTATTTT.

The V gene is TRBV13, the J gene TRBJ2-5; 8 positions agree with TRBD2. CDR1 and CDR2 (germline): PRHDT, FYEKMQ (reference sequence). The CDR3 is 16 residues long. With 3 bases clipped from V and 1 base from J, the junction kept 7 bases outside the gene matches. CDR3 bases: TGTGCCAGCAGCTTGGTGGCTAGCGGGTTCCAAGAGACCCAGTACTTC. Amino acids: CASSLVASGFQETQYF.

Only one count was recorded for this clone. The rearrangement uses TRBV18 and TRBJ2-3, with 7 bases lining up with TRBD1. V was clipped by 2 bases and J by 3 bases; unmatched bases: 5. Germline-derived CDR1 and CDR2 are KGHSH and LQKENI. The CDR3 spans 15 residues. The CDR3 is CASSPATGSTDTQYF. The CDR3 DNA reads as TGTGCCAGCTCACCAGCGACAGGGTCGACAGATACGCAGTATTTT.

V and J are TRBV5-1 and TRBJ2-7; TRBD1 matches at 9 bases. From germline, CDR1 is SGHRS and CDR2 YFSETQ. The CDR3 loop spans 14 amino acids. The V segment lost 4 bases and the J segment 3 bases; nucleotides outside the gene matches: 5. CDR3 DNA sequence: TGCGCCAGCAGCCTGGGACAGGGAAACTACGAGCAGTACTTC. Translated: CASSLGQGNYEQYF.

This sequence joins TRBV24-1 and TRBJ2-1, with 8 bases lining up with TRBD1. Germline CDR1 KGHDR, CDR2 SFDVKD. The CDR3 is made up of 16 amino acids. Losses at the gene ends were 3 bases for V and 2 bases for J; bases not matched to a gene: 5. This CDR3 reads CATSDAGGPPYNEQFF. The CDR3 region has the DNA TGTGCCACCAGTGATGCAGGGGGCCCCCCCTACAATGAGCAGTTCTTC.

The chain recombines TRBV5-1 with TRBJ1-2, with 11 positions matching TRBD1. Germline CDR1 is SGHRS and CDR2 is YFSETQ. The CDR3 is 17 amino acids. V shed 5 bases and J 0 bases; nucleotides not matched to a gene: 9. The CDR3, as DNA: TGCGCCAGCAGACCGGGGACAGGGGGTGCGGCTAACTATGGCTACACCTTC. Its protein is CASRPGTGGAANYGYTF.

The chain has TRBV5-1 and TRBJ1-4, with TRBD1 identical over 9 bases. The CDR3 contains 15 residues. Losses at the gene ends were 4 bases for V and 8 bases for J; bases not matched to a gene: 9. CDR1 is SGHRS, CDR2 YFSETQ, per germline. CDR3 in amino acids: CASSTGQGQGEKLFF. The CDR3 DNA sequence: TGCGCCAGCAGCACCGGACAGGGGCAAGGGGAAAAACTGTTTTTT.

The chain carries TRBV4-1 and TRBJ2-5, with 7 bases matching TRBD1. The CDR3 loop spans 15 amino acids. Germline loops: CDR1 MGHRA, CDR2 YSYEKL. The V gene end was trimmed by 3 bases and the J gene end by 4 bases; junction bases not matched to a gene: 8. The CDR3 region is CASSQEDRERETQYF. The CDR3 bases are TGCGCCAGCAGCCAGGAAGACAGGGAAAGAGAGACCCAGTACTTC.

The rearrangement joins TRBV3-1 (or the pseudogene TRBV3-2) to TRBJ1-1; tentatively, D is TRBD1 (6 bases). CDR1 and CDR2 (germline): LGHDT, YNNKEL (reference sequence). CDR3 size: 14 residues. Trimming pared 4 bases from V and 0 bases from J, leaving 9 bases between. The CDR3 region is CASSRGTLNTEAFF. CDR3 DNA: TGTGCCAGCAGCCGTGGGACACTGAACACTGAAGCTTTCTTT.